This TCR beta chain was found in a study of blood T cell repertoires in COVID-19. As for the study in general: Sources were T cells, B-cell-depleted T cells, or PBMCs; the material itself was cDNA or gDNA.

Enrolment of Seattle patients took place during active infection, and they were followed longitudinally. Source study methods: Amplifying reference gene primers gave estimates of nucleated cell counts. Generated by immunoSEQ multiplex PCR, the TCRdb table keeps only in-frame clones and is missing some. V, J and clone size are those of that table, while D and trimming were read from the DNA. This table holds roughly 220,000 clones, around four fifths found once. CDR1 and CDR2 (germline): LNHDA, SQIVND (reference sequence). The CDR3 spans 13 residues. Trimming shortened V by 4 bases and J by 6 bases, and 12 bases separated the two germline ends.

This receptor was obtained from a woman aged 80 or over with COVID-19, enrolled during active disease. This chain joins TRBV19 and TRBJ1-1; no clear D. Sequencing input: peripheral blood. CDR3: CASSNWESPEAFF. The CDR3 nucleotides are TGTGCCAGTAGTAATTGGGAGAGTCCTGAAGCTTTCTTT.